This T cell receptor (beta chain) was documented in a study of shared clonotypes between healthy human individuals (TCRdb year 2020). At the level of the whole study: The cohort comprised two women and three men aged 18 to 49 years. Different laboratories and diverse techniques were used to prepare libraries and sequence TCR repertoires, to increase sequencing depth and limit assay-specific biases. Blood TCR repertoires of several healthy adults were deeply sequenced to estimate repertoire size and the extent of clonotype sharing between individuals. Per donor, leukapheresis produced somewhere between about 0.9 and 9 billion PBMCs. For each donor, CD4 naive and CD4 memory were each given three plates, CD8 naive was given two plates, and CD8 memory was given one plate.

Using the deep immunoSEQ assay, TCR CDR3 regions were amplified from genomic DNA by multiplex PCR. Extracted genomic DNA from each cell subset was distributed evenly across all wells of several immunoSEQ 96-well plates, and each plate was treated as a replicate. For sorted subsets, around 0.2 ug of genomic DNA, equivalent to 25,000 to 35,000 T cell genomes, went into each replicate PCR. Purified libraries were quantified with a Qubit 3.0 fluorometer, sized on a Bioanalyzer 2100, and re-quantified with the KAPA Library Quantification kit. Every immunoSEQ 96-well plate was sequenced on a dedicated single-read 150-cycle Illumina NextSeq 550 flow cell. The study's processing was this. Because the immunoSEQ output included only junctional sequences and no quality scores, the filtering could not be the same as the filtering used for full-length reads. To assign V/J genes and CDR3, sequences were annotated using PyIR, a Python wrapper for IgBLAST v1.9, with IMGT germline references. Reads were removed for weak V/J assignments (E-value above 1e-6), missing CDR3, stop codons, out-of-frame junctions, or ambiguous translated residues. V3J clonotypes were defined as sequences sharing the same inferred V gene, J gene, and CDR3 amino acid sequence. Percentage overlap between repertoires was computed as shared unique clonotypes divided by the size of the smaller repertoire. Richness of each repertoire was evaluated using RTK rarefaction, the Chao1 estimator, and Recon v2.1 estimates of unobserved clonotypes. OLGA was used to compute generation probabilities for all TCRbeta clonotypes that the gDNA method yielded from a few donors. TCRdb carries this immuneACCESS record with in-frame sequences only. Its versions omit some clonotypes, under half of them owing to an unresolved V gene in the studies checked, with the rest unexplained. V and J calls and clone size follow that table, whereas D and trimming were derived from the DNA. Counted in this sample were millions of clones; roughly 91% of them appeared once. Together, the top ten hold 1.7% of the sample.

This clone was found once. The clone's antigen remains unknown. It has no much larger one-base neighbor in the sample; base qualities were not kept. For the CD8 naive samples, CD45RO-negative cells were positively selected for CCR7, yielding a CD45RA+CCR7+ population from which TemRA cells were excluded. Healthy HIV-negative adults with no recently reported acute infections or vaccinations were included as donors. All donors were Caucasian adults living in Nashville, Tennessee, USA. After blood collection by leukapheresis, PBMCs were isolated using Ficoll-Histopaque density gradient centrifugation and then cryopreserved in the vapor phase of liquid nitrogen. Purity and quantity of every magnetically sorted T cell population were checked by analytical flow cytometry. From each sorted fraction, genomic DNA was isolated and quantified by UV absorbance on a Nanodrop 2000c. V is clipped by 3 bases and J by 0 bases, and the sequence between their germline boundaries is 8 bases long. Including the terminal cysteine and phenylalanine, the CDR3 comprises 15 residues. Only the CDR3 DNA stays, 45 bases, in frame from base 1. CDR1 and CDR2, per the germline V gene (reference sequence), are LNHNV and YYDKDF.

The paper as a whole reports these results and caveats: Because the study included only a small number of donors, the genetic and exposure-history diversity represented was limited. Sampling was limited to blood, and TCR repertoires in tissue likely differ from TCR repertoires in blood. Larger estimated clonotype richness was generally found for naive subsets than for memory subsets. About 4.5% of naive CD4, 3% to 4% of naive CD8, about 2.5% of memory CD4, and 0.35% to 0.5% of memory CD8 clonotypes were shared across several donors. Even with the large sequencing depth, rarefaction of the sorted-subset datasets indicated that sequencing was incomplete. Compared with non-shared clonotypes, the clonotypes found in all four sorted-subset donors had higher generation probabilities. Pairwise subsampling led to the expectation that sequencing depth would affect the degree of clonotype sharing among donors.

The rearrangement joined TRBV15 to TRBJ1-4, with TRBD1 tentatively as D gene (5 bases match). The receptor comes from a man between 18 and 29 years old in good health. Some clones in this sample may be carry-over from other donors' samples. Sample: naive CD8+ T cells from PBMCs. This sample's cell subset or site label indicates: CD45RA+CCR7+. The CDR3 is CATSREGSTNEKLFF. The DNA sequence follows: TGTGCCACCAGCAGGGAGGGGTCAACTAATGAAAAACTGTTTTTT.